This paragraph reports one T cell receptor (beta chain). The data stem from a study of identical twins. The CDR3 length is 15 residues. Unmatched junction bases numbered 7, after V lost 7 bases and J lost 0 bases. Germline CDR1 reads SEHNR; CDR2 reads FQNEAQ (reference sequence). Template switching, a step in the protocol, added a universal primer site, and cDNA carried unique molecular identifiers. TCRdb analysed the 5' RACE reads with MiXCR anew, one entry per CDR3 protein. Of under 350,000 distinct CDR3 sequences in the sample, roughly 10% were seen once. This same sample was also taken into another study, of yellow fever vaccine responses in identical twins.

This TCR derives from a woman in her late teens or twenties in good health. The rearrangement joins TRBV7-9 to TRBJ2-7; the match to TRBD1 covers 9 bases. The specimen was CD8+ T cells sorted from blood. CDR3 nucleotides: TGTGCCAGCACCGTACAGGGGGCGAGCTCCTACGAGCAGTACTTC. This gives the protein CASTVQGASSYEQYF.